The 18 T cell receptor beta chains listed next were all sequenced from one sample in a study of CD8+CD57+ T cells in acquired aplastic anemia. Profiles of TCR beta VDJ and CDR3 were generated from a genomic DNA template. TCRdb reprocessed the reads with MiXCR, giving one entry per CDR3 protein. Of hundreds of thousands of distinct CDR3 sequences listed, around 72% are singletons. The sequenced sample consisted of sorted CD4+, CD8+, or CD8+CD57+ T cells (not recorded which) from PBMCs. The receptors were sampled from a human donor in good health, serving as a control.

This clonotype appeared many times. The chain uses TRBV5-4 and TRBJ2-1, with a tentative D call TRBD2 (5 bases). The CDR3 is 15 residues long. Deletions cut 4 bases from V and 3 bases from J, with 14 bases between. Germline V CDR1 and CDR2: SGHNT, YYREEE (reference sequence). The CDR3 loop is CASSLLGALYNEQFF. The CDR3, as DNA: TGTGCCAGCAGCCTCCTGGGAGCCCTCTACAATGAGCAGTTCTTC.

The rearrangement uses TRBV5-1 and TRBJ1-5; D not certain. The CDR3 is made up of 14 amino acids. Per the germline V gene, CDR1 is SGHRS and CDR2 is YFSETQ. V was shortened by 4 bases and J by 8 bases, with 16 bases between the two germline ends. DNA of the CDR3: TGCGCCAGCAGCGAATCCCTGAACGGGGAGCCCCAGCATTTT. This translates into CASSESLNGEPQHF. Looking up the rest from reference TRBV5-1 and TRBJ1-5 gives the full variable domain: KAGVTQTPRYLIKTRGQQVTLSCSPISGHRSVSWYQQTPGQGLQFLFEYFSETQRNKGNFPGRFSGRQFSNSRSEMNVSTLELGDSALYLCASSESLNGEPQHFGDGTRLSIL.

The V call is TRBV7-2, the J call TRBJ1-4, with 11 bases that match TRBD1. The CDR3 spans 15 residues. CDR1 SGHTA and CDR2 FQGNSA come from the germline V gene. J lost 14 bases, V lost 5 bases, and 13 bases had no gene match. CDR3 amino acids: CASSPGGTGGDELFF. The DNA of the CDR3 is TGTGCCAGCAGCCCCGGTGGGACAGGGGGTGATGAGCTGTTTTTT. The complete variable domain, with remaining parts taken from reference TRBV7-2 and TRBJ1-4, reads GAGVSQSPSNKVTEKGKDVELRCDPISGHTALYWYRQSLGQGLEFLIYFQGNSAPDKSGLPSDRFSAERTGGSVSTLTIQRTQQEDSAVYLCASSPGGTGGDELFFGSGTQLSVL.

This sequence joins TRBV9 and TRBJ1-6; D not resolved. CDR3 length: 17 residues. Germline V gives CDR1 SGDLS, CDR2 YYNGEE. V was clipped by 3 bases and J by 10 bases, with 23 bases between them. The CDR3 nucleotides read TGTGCCAGCAGCGAGAAGACGATTGGGTCCTATGAGTCACCCCTCCACTTT. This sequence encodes CASSEKTIGSYESPLHF.

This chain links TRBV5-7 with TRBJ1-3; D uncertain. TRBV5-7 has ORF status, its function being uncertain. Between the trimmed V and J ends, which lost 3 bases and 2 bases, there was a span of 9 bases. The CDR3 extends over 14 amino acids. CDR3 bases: TGTGCCAGCAGCTCGGGCGGGGCTGGAAACACCATATATTTT. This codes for CASSSGGAGNTIYF.

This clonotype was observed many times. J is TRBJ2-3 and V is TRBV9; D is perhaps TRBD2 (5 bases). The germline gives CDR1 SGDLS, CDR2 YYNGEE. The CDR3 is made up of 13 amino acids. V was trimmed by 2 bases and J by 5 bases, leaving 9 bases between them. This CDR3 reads CASSVLAGDTQYF. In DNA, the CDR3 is TGTGCCAGCAGCGTCCTGGCGGGAGATACGCAGTATTTT. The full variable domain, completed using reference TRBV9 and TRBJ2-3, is DSGVTQTPKHLITATGQRVTLRCSPRSGDLSVYWYQQSLDQGLQFLIQYYNGEERAKGNILERFSAQQFPDLHSELNLSSLELGDSALYFCASSVLAGDTQYFGPGTRLTVL.

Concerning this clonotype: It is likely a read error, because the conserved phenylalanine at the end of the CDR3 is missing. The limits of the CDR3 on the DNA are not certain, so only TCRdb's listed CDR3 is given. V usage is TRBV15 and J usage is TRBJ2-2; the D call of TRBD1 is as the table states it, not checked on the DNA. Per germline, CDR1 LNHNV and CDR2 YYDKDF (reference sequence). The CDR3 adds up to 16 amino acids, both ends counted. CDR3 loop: CATSRGAGQATGELFG.

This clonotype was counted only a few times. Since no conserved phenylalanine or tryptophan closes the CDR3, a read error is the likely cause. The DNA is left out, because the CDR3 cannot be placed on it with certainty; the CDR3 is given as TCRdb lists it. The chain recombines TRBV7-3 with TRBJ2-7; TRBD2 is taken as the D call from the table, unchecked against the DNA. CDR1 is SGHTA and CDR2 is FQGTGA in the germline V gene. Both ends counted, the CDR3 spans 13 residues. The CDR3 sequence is CASSPGGGGYEQY.

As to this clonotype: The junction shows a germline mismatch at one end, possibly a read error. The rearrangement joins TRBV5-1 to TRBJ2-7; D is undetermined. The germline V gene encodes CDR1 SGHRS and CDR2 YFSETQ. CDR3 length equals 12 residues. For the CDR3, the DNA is TGTGCCAGCAGCCCCCGACACAGAGGTCAGTACTTC. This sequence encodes CASSPRHRGQYF.

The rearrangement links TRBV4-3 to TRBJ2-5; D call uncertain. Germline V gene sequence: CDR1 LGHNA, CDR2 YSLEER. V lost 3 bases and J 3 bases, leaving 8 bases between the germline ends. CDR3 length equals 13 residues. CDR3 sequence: CASSHDGEETQYF. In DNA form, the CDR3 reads TGCGCCAGCAGCCACGACGGCGAAGAGACCCAGTACTTC.

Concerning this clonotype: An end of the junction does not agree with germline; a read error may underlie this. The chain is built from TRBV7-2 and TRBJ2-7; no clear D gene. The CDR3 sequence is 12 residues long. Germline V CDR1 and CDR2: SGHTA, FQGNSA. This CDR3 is CASSLASYERYF. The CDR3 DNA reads TGTGCCAGCAGCTTAGCATCCTATGAGCGGTACTTC.

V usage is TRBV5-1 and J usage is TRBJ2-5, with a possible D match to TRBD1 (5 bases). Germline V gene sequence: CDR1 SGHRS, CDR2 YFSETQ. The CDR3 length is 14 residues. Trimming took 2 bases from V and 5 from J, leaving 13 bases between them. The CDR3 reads CASSLGGAPETQYF. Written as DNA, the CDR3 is TGCGCCAGCAGCTTAGGTGGGGCGCCTGAGACCCAGTACTTC.

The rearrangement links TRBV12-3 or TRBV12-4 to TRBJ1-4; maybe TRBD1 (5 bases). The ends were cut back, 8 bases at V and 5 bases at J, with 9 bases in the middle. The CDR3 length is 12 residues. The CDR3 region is CASLRQNEKLFF. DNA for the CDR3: TGTGCCAGCCTCCGACAGAATGAAAAACTGTTTTTT.

CDR3 bases: TGCAGTGACAAACGACAGGGTATGAACACTGAAGCTTTCTTT. It yields the protein CSDKRQGMNTEAFF. The V and J genes are TRBV20-1 and TRBJ1-1, with 7 nucleotides matching TRBD1. V shed 7 bases and J 0 bases; nucleotides not matched to a gene: 8. Germline CDR1 is DFQATT and CDR2 is SNEGSKA (reference sequence). The CDR3 totals 14 residues.

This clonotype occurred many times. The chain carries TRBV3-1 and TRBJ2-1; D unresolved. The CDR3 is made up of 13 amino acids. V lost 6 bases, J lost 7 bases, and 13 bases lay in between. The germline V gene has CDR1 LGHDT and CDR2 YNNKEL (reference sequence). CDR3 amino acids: CASSPRERNEQFF. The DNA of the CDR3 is TGTGCCAGCAGTCCTAGGGAAAGGAATGAGCAGTTCTTC.

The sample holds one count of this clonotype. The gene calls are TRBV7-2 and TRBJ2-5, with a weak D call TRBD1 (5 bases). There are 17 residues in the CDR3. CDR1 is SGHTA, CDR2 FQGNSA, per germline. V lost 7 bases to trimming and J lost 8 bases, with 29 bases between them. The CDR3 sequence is CASTPRVRPSGANTQYF. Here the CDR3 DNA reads TGTGCCAGCACCCCCCGCGTCAGACCCTCTGGGGCCAACACCCAGTACTTC.

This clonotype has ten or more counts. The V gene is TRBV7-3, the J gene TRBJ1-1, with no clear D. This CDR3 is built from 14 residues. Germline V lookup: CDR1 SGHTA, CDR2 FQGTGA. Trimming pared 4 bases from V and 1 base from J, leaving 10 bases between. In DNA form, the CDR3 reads TGTGCCAGCAGCTCGGACGGCCCGAACACTGAAGCTTTCTTT. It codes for CASSSDGPNTEAFF.

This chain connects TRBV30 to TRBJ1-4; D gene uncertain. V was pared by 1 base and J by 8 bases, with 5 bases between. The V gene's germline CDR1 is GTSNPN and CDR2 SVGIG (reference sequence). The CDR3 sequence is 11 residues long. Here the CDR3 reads CAWSEQEKLFF. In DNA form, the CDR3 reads TGTGCCTGGAGTGAACAGGAAAAACTGTTTTTT.